The clone carrying this TCR beta chain was seen a single time. The sample comes from a study of T-cell reconstitution after alpha-beta-depleted transplantation in children. CDR1 is MNHEY, CDR2 SVGAGI, per germline. The CDR3 covers 15 residues. Trimming removed 2 bases from V and 4 bases from J, with 12 bases in between. Using unique molecular identifiers, the investigators prepared the TCRbeta library. TCRdb processed the PCR reads anew with MiXCR; each CDR3 protein has one entry. The sample records almost 600,000 distinct CDR3 sequences, over 25% being singletons. This chain links TRBV6-5 with TRBJ2-1; TRBD2 is a possible D gene (5 bases). Sequencing used PBMCs, obtained before TCRalphabeta/CD19-depleted stem cell transplant. The clonotype was recovered from a boy younger than two with Wiskott-Aldrich syndrome, due to receive a stem cell transplant. The CDR3 DNA reads TGTGCCAGCAGTTACGGTGGGAGATTATACAATGAGCAGTTCTTC. Translated, it gives CASSYGGRLYNEQFF.